These T cell receptor beta chains were read from a single sample in a study of cytomegalovirus exposure and HLA in healthy donors. Profiling relied on immunoSEQ multiplex PCR, and the TCRdb table lists in-frame clones only, not all of them. The table has roughly 160,000 clones, 65% to 90% seen once. The sequenced sample was PBMCs. The receptors were gathered from a male donor in good health and CMV-seronegative. Each CDR3 is given with its conserved first and last residue. D genes are given only for firm matches. The size entry is marked missing in some rows and otherwise reads once, few, many or a size class.

d_call	clone_size	v_call	j_call	cdr3_aa	cdr3_nt
NA	NA	TRBV29-1	TRBJ1-1	CSVIREPWLLF	TGCAGCGTGATTCGGGAGCCTTGGCTTCTCTTT
NA	NA	TRBV5-1	TRBJ2-1	CASSLSQSGRGRGTPRFQFF	TGCGCCAGCAGCTTGTCTCAATCAGGACGGGGGCGGGGGACTCCCCGGTTCCAGTTCTTC
NA	NA	TRBV29-1	TRBJ1-1	CSVGLLMMNTEAFF	TGCAGCGTTGGCTTACTAATGATGAACACTGAAGCTTTCTTT
NA	NA	TRBV6-6	TRBJ1-2	CASSRDWGLGYTF	TGTGCCAGCAGTCGTGACTGGGGGCTTGGCTACACCTTC
NA	NA	TRBV10-3	TRBJ1-5	CAISPGLDNQPQHF	TGTGCCATCAGTCCAGGACTGGACAATCAGCCCCAGCATTTT
NA	NA	TRBV19	TRBJ1-6	CASSIRDTNSPLHF	TGTGCCAGTAGTATTCGGGACACCAATTCACCCCTCCACTTT
NA	NA	TRBV5-6	TRBJ1-2	CASSHWFNTNHYGYTF	TGTGCCAGCAGCCATTGGTTCAACACAAACCACTATGGCTACACCTTC
TRBD2	NA	TRBV19	TRBJ2-5	CASSMVAGGRETQYF	TGTGCCAGTAGTATGGTAGCGGGGGGGCGTGAGACCCAGTACTTC
NA	once	TRBV5-4	TRBJ2-1	CASSWEGGYNEQFF	TGTGCCAGCAGCTGGGAGGGGGGCTACAATGAGCAGTTCTTC
NA	NA	TRBV19	TRBJ1-1	CASSIDDSNPEAFF	TGTGCCAGTAGTATAGACGACAGTAACCCTGAAGCTTTCTTT
NA	NA	TRBV10-2	TRBJ2-2	CASSESMGQAYYTGELFF	TGCGCCAGCAGTGAGTCAATGGGGCAGGCCTACTATACCGGGGAGCTGTTTTTT
TRBD1	NA	TRBV6-1	TRBJ2-7	CASSEDRGRPEQYF	TGTGCCAGCAGTGAGGACAGGGGGCGCCCCGAGCAGTACTTC
TRBD1	NA	TRBV2	TRBJ1-1	CASTTDRGSVTEAFF	TGTGCCAGCACCACCGACAGGGGTTCAGTCACTGAAGCTTTCTTT
TRBD1	NA	TRBV7-2	TRBJ1-5	CASSFDRGPVQPQHF	TGTGCCAGCAGCTTTGACAGGGGGCCCGTTCAGCCCCAGCATTTT
TRBD1	NA	TRBV19	TRBJ2-5	CASSTGQVQETQYF	TGTGCCAGTAGTACGGGACAGGTCCAAGAGACCCAGTACTTC
NA	NA	TRBV30	TRBJ2-7	CAWSPSQGQYF	TGTGCCTGGAGTCCGTCACAGGGGCAGTACTTC
TRBD1	NA	TRBV7-2	TRBJ2-4	CASSLVGTGGNIQYF	TGTGCCAGCAGCTTAGTGGGGACAGGGGGAAACATTCAGTACTTC
NA	few	TRBV9	TRBJ2-1	CASSPDGVGFNEQFF	TGTGCCAGCAGCCCAGACGGGGTGGGCTTCAATGAGCAGTTCTTC
TRBD1	NA	TRBV2	TRBJ2-1	CASSRDRSSYNEQFF	TGTGCCAGCAGTCGGGACAGAAGCTCCTACAATGAGCAGTTCTTC
NA	few	TRBV29-1	TRBJ2-7	CSVLAREGYNEQYF	TGCAGCGTCCTCGCCCGGGAAGGGTATAACGAGCAGTACTTC
TRBD1	NA	TRBV2	TRBJ1-5	CASSHPGQGRWSNQPQHF	TGTGCCAGCAGTCACCCGGGACAGGGAAGGTGGAGCAATCAGCCCCAGCATTTT
NA	once	TRBV19	TRBJ1-6	CASSPRGNSPLHF	TGTGCCAGTAGTCCGAGAGGGAATTCACCCCTCCACTTT
NA	NA	TRBV5-1	TRBJ2-2	CASSLVSENGELFF	TGCGCCAGCAGCTTGGTGTCCGAGAACGGGGAGCTGTTTTTT
TRBD1	NA	TRBV18	TRBJ1-2	CASTQTGSNYGYTF	TGTGCCAGCACCCAGACAGGGTCGAACTATGGCTACACCTTC
NA	once	TRBV2	TRBJ1-5	CASSTGYGNQPRHF	TGTGCCAGCAGTACAGGGTACGGCAATCAGCCCCGGCATTTT
NA	NA	TRBV18	TRBJ2-1	CASSPPGRVGEQFF	TGTGCCAGCTCACCACCAGGCAGGGTGGGCGAGCAGTTCTTC
TRBD2	NA	TRBV10-3	TRBJ2-1	CAISDNRGGRLNEQFF	TGTGCCATCAGCGACAATCGGGGGGGCCGTCTAAATGAGCAGTTCTTC
NA	NA	TRBV5-1	TRBJ2-2	CASSLDGGRNTGELFF	TGCGCCAGCAGCTTGGACGGGGGGCGGAACACCGGGGAGCTGTTTTTT
TRBD1	once	TRBV27	TRBJ1-1	CASSPRGLNTEAFF	TGTGCCAGCAGTCCAAGGGGGCTTAACACTGAAGCTTTCTTT
NA	NA	TRBV5-6	TRBJ2-1	CASSLAVVNEQFF	TGTGCCAGCAGCTTGGCGGTAGTAAATGAGCAGTTCTTC
NA	NA	TRBV5-1	TRBJ2-1	CASRRLGGSYNEQFF	TGCGCCAGCAGACGTTTAGGGGGCTCCTACAATGAGCAGTTCTTC
NA	once	TRBV30	TRBJ1-5	CALGAGGNQPQHF	TGTGCCCTAGGGGCAGGGGGCAATCAGCCCCAGCATTTT
TRBD2	NA	TRBV18	TRBJ2-5	CASSPPGLAGDSQETQYF	TGTGCCAGCTCACCACCCGGGCTAGCGGGGGACTCCCAAGAGACCCAGTACTTC
TRBD2	NA	TRBV5-4	TRBJ2-1	CASRGLAESSYNEQFF	TGTGCCAGCAGGGGACTAGCGGAAAGCTCCTACAATGAGCAGTTCTTC
TRBD1	NA	TRBV10-2	TRBJ2-7	CASSEPGTGDYEQYF	TGCGCCAGCAGTGAGCCCGGGACAGGGGACTACGAGCAGTACTTC
NA	NA	TRBV19	TRBJ1-4	CASSIATYEKLFF	TGTGCCAGTAGTATTGCAACATACGAAAAACTGTTTTTT
TRBD2	NA	TRBV6-1	TRBJ2-7	CASSEEVAGAYEQYF	TGTGCCAGCAGTGAGGAGGTAGCGGGCGCTTACGAGCAGTACTTC
NA	NA	TRBV7-9	TRBJ1-4	CASSLAGARGEKLFF	TGTGCCAGCAGCTTAGCAGGGGCCCGAGGTGAAAAACTGTTTTTT
NA	NA	TRBV19	TRBJ1-2	CASSPGTMNYGYTF	TGTGCCAGTAGCCCCGGGACAATGAACTATGGCTACACCTTC
NA	NA	TRBV5-1	TRBJ1-4	CASSLRAGDGSEKLFF	TGCGCCAGCAGCTTGAGGGCAGGGGATGGGAGTGAAAAACTGTTTTTT
TRBD1	once	TRBV29-1	TRBJ1-5	CSVVETGTGDQPQHF	TGCAGCGTTGTCGAAACCGGGACAGGCGATCAGCCCCAGCATTTT